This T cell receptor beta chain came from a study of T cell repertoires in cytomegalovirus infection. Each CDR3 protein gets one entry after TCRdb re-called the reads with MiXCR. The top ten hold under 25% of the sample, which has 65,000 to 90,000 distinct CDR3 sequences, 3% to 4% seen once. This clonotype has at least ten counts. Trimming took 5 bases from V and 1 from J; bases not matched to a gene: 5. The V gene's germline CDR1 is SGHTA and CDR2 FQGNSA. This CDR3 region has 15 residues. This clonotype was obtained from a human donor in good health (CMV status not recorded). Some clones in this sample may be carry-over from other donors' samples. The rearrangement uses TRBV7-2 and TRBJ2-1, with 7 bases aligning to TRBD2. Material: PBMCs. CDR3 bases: TGTGCCAGCAGCCGAGCGGGGCCATCCTACAATGAGCAGTTCTTC. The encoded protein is CASSRAGPSYNEQFF.